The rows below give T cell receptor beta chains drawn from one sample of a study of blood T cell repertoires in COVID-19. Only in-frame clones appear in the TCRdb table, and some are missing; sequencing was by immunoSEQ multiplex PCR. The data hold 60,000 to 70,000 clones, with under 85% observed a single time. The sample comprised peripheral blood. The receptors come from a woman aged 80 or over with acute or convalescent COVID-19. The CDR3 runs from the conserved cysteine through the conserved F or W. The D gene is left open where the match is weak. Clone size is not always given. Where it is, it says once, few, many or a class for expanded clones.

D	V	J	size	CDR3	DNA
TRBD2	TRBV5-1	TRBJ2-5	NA	CASSLAAGQETQYF	TGCGCCAGCAGCTTGGCAGCGGGGCAAGAGACCCAGTACTTC
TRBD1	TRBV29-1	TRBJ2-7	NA	CSAAPGQGGEQYF	TGCAGCGCCGCGCCGGGACAGGGTGGCGAGCAGTACTTC
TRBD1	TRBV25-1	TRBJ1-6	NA	CASSETGGVQSPLHF	TGTGCCAGCAGTGAAACAGGGGGGGTACAATCACCCCTCCACTTT
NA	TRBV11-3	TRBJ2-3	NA	CASSLEGALVGSTDTQYF	TGTGCCAGCAGCTTAGAAGGGGCTCTGGTTGGGAGCACAGATACGCAGTATTTT
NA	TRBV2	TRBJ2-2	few	CASSGRPYTGELFF	TGTGCCAGCAGTGGGAGGCCCTACACCGGGGAGCTGTTTTTT
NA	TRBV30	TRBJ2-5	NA	CALEEDSQETQYF	TGTGCCTTGGAAGAGGACAGTCAAGAGACCCAGTACTTC
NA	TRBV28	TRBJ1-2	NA	CASSVWGGGYGYTF	TGTGCCAGCAGTGTTTGGGGGGGCGGCTATGGCTACACCTTC
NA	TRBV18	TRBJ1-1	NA	CASSRSSGNTEAFF	TGTGCCAGCTCACGTAGTTCAGGGAACACTGAAGCTTTCTTT
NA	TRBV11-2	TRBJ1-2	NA	CASSQVGGASDGYTF	TGTGCCAGCAGTCAAGTAGGGGGGGCATCGGATGGCTACACCTTC
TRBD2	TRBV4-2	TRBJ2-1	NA	CASSRTSGSYDYQFF	TGTGCCAGCAGCCGGACTAGCGGAAGTTATGATTACCAGTTCTTC
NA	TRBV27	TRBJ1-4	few	CASTGAYNEKLFF	TGTGCCAGCACAGGGGCTTATAATGAAAAACTGTTTTTT
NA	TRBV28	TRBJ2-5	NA	CASSLTEQGGLSETQYF	TGTGCCAGCAGTTTAACTGAACAGGGAGGGTTGTCAGAGACCCAGTACTTC
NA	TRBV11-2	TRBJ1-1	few	CASSSGRVTEAFF	TGTGCCAGCAGCTCTGGGAGGGTAACTGAAGCTTTCTTT
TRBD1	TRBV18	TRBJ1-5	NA	CASSLGQVGNQPQHF	TGTGCCAGCTCACTGGGACAGGTTGGAAATCAGCCCCAGCATTTT
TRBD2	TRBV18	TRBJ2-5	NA	CASCGSRQETQYF	TGTGCCAGCTGCGGGAGTCGGCAAGAGACCCAGTACTTC
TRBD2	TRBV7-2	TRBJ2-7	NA	CASSPGGPQREQYF	TGTGCCAGCAGCCCGGGGGGGCCGCAAAGGGAGCAGTACTTC
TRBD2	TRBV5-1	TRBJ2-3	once	CASSLGLAAQYF	TGCGCCAGCAGCTTGGGACTAGCGGCGCAGTATTTT
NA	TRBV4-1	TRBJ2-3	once	CASSLEEGDTQYF	TGCGCCAGCAGCCTGGAGGAAGGAGATACGCAGTATTTT
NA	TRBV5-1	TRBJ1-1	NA	CASRLAPGNTEAFF	TGCGCCAGCCGGCTGGCCCCAGGGAATACTGAAGCTTTCTTT
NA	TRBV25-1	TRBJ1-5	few	CASSPQNAVSNQPQHF	TGTGCCAGCAGTCCCCAAAACGCAGTTAGCAATCAGCCCCAGCATTTT
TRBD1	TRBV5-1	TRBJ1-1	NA	CASSWGQWMNTEAFF	TGCGCCAGCAGCTGGGGACAGTGGATGAACACTGAAGCTTTCTTT
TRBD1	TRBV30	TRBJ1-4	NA	CAWGQGTNEKLFF	TGTGCCTGGGGACAGGGAACTAATGAAAAACTGTTTTTT
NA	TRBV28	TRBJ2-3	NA	CASSLNRGGADTQYF	TGTGCCAGCAGTTTAAACAGGGGGGGAGCAGATACGCAGTATTTT
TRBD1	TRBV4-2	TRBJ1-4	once	CASSPGQGVEKLFF	TGTGCCAGCAGCCCCGGACAGGGTGTTGAAAAACTGTTTTTT
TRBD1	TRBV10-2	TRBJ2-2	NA	CASLQGARAGELFF	TGCGCCAGCCTACAGGGGGCCCGTGCCGGGGAGCTGTTTTTT
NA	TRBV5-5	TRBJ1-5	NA	CASSLDIGGMGQPQHF	TGTGCCAGCAGCTTGGATATCGGGGGGATGGGTCAGCCCCAGCATTTT
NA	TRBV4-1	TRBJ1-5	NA	CASSQEVNFGQPQHF	TGCGCCAGCAGCCAAGAAGTCAATTTCGGTCAGCCCCAGCATTTT
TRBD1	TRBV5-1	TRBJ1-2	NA	CASSLAGTGSAGYTF	TGCGCCAGCAGCTTGGCTGGGACAGGATCTGCTGGCTACACCTTC
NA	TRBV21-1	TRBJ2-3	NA	CASSKDYWARPSTDTQYF	TGTGCCAGCAGCAAAGATTACTGGGCCCGCCCCAGCACAGATACGCAGTATTTT
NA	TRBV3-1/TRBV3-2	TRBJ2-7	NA	CASSPPKSARIYEQYF	TGTGCCAGCAGCCCACCCAAAAGCGCCAGAATCTACGAGCAGTACTTC
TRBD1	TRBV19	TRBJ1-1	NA	CASMGTGKGTEAFF	TGTGCCAGTATGGGGACAGGGAAGGGGACTGAAGCTTTCTTT
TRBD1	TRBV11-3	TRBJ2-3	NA	CASSWTGSTDTQYF	TGTGCCAGCAGCTGGACAGGGTCAACAGATACGCAGTATTTT
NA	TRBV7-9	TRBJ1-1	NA	CASSLRAGQNTEAFF	TGTGCCAGCAGCTTAAGGGCCGGACAAAACACTGAAGCTTTCTTT
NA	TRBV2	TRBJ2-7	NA	CASSPEPVRYEQYF	TGTGCCAGCAGCCCCGAGCCGGTGAGGTACGAGCAGTACTTC